These T cell receptor beta chains were read from a single sample in a study of shared clonotypes between healthy human individuals. This table comes from immunoSEQ multiplex PCR, and its TCRdb copy is limited to in-frame clones, with some not included. This sample has about 2 million clones, with less than 95% found just once. Sequencing was carried out using naive CD8+ T cells sorted from blood. The receptors come from a man younger than 35 in good health. The CDR3 runs from the conserved cysteine through the conserved F or W. D genes are given only for firm matches. A clone size is listed for some rows: how often the clone was seen (once, few, many), or a class if it is expanded.

j_call d_call clone_size v_call cdr3_aa cdr3_nt
TRBJ2-3 NA NA TRBV28 CAGGRGDTQYF TGTGCCGGAGGGAGGGGGGATACGCAGTATTTT
TRBJ2-3 TRBD2 NA TRBV4-3 CASSQGASGRVTDTQYF TGCGCCAGCAGCCAAGGGGCGAGCGGGAGGGTCACAGATACGCAGTATTTT
TRBJ2-7 TRBD2 NA TRBV13 CASSNGGTNEQYF TGTGCCAGCAGCAACGGGGGGACGAACGAGCAGTACTTC
TRBJ2-7 NA few TRBV5-1 CASGVDAYEQYF TGCGCCAGCGGTGTGGATGCCTACGAGCAGTACTTC
TRBJ1-1 NA NA TRBV21-1 CASSKRRGTDNTEAFF TGTGCCAGCAGCAAAAGGAGGGGGACAGACAACACTGAAGCTTTCTTT
TRBJ2-7 NA NA TRBV4-3 CASSQDGGYEQYF TGCGCCAGCAGCCAAGATGGCGGATACGAGCAGTACTTC
TRBJ2-7 NA NA TRBV19 CASSIGDSAYEQYF TGTGCCAGTAGTATCGGGGACTCCGCCTACGAGCAGTACTTC
TRBJ2-5 NA NA TRBV10-1 CASSEGGWETQYF TGCGCCAGCAGTGAAGGGGGTTGGGAGACCCAGTACTTC
TRBJ2-5 NA NA TRBV28 CASSPRPGTRGTQETQYF TGTGCCAGCAGCCCGCGACCCGGGACCAGGGGAACCCAAGAGACCCAGTACTTC
TRBJ1-5 TRBD1 NA TRBV5-1 CASSAGQGVQPQHF TGCGCCAGCAGCGCGGGACAGGGGGTCCAGCCCCAGCATTTT
TRBJ1-6 NA NA TRBV5-1 CASSFFAEGYSPLHF TGCGCCAGCAGCTTTTTCGCCGAGGGCTATTCACCCCTCCACTTT
TRBJ2-7 NA NA TRBV28 CASSFWVSSYEQYF TGTGCCAGCAGTTTTTGGGTCAGCTCCTACGAGCAGTACTTC
TRBJ2-7 NA NA TRBV11-2 CASSRGPNYEQYF TGTGCCAGCAGCCGGGGACCGAACTACGAGCAGTACTTC
TRBJ2-7 TRBD2 NA TRBV5-6 CASSPELAGLHEQYF TGTGCCAGCAGCCCGGAACTAGCGGGACTCCACGAGCAGTACTTC
TRBJ1-2 NA NA TRBV2 CASSEAGLNYGYTF TGTGCCAGCAGTGAAGCAGGACTTAACTATGGCTACACCTTC
TRBJ1-6 NA NA TRBV6-5 CASSYNTGGSPLHF TGTGCCAGCAGTTATAATACAGGAGGGTCACCCCTCCACTTT
TRBJ2-7 NA NA TRBV15 CATSPHTGNSYEQYF TGTGCCACCAGCCCTCATACAGGAAATTCCTACGAGCAGTACTTC
TRBJ2-6 NA NA TRBV5-4 CASSFGANVLTF TGTGCCAGCAGCTTCGGGGCCAACGTCCTGACTTTC
TRBJ2-1 NA NA TRBV29-1 CSVGTGYNEQFF TGCAGCGTTGGGACTGGCTACAATGAGCAGTTCTTC
TRBJ1-2 NA NA TRBV7-9 CASSSGVPADYGYTF TGTGCCAGCAGCTCCGGTGTACCGGCGGACTATGGCTACACCTTC
TRBJ1-6 NA NA TRBV19 CASSMILSPLHF TGTGCCAGTAGTATGATTCTTTCACCCCTCCACTTT
TRBJ1-1 NA NA TRBV12-5 CASGLVEGIRDTEAFF TGTGCTAGTGGTTTGGTAGAGGGGATTCGGGACACTGAAGCTTTCTTT
TRBJ2-1 NA NA TRBV11-2 CASSLIRNEQFF TGTGCCAGCAGCTTAATCCGCAATGAGCAGTTCTTC
TRBJ1-1 NA NA TRBV7-6 CASSPTASGPGAFF TGTGCCAGCAGCCCGACCGCCTCCGGGCCCGGAGCTTTCTTT
TRBJ2-5 NA NA TRBV6-6 CASSYTQPQETQYF TGTGCCAGCAGTTACACTCAGCCACAAGAGACCCAGTACTTC
TRBJ1-6 NA NA TRBV10-3 CAIRPSQGSSYNSPLHF TGTGCCATCAGACCCAGCCAGGGGAGCTCCTATAATTCACCCCTCCACTTT
TRBJ1-1 NA NA TRBV4-1 CASSQEPGNTEAFF TGCGCCAGCAGCCAAGAACCAGGAAACACTGAAGCTTTCTTT
TRBJ1-2 NA NA TRBV9 CASSEWAGTAYGYTF TGTGCCAGCAGCGAGTGGGCAGGAACCGCCTATGGCTACACCTTC
TRBJ2-7 NA NA TRBV6-5 CASSYAGEGSYEQYF TGTGCCAGCAGTTACGCGGGCGAGGGTAGCTACGAGCAGTACTTC
TRBJ1-2 NA NA TRBV9 CASSVGDGANYGYTF TGTGCCAGCAGCGTCGGGGATGGAGCCAACTATGGCTACACCTTC
TRBJ2-7 NA NA TRBV29-1 CSVIQGLIYEQYF TGCAGCGTTATACAGGGACTGATTTACGAGCAGTACTTC
TRBJ2-2 NA once TRBV27 CASGTVNTGELFF TGTGCCAGCGGTACAGTGAACACCGGGGAGCTGTTTTTT
TRBJ1-3 NA NA TRBV6-1 CASSETGPGYTIYF TGTGCCAGCAGTGAAACAGGGCCTGGGTACACCATATATTTT
TRBJ1-1 NA NA TRBV18 CASSPYSGVSVGNTEAFF TGTGCCAGCTCACCTTATTCCGGAGTTAGCGTCGGGAACACTGAAGCTTTCTTT
TRBJ2-7 NA NA TRBV5-4 CASSDSGSSPYEQYF TGTGCCAGCAGCGACTCCGGGTCTTCTCCCTACGAGCAGTACTTC
TRBJ1-2 NA NA TRBV6-5 CASSYSGRVGGYTF TGTGCCAGCAGTTACTCGGGCCGGGTGGGTGGCTACACCTTC
TRBJ2-7 NA NA TRBV4-2 CASSLKRGEGEQYF TGTGCCAGCAGCCTTAAGAGGGGGGAAGGGGAGCAGTACTTC
TRBJ2-7 TRBD1 NA TRBV2 CASSPGDSYEQYF TGTGCCAGCAGTCCCGGGGACAGCTACGAGCAGTACTTC
TRBJ2-1 NA once TRBV27 CASSLAQVYNEQFF TGTGCCAGCAGTTTGGCGCAGGTTTACAATGAGCAGTTCTTC
TRBJ2-7 NA NA TRBV10-3 CAIYTALGTYEQYF TGTGCCATCTATACCGCCCTTGGGACCTACGAGCAGTACTTC
TRBJ2-3 NA NA TRBV4-3 CASSQDWAGHSTDTQYF TGCGCCAGCAGCCAAGATTGGGCGGGGCACTCCACAGATACGCAGTATTTT
TRBJ2-3 NA NA TRBV11-2 CASSLVNPMADTQYF TGTGCCAGCAGCTTAGTAAACCCCATGGCAGATACGCAGTATTTT
TRBJ2-7 TRBD1 NA TRBV28 CASSLPLTGDEGYEQYF TGTGCCAGCAGTTTACCCCTCACAGGGGATGAGGGCTACGAGCAGTACTTC
TRBJ2-1 TRBD2 NA TRBV7-9 CASSLALAGGYEQFF TGTGCCAGCAGCTTAGCGCTAGCGGGAGGCTATGAGCAGTTCTTC
TRBJ1-1 NA NA TRBV6-6 CASTINRDLTEAFF TGTGCCAGCACCATCAACAGGGACTTGACTGAAGCTTTCTTT
TRBJ2-7 TRBD1 once TRBV27 CASSRPGQGKYEQYF TGTGCCAGCAGTCGACCGGGACAGGGGAAATACGAGCAGTACTTC
TRBJ1-2 NA NA TRBV7-8 CASSLAEGQPYGYTF TGTGCCAGCAGCTTAGCGGAGGGGCAGCCCTATGGCTACACCTTC
TRBJ2-7 NA NA TRBV9 CASSAGNEQYF TGTGCCAGCAGCGCCGGGAACGAGCAGTACTTC
TRBJ2-1 NA NA TRBV11-2 CASSLNEQFF TGTGCCAGCAGCTTAAATGAGCAGTTCTTC
TRBJ1-5 NA NA TRBV5-3 CARSSGWISNQPQHF TGTGCCAGAAGCTCAGGGTGGATTAGCAATCAGCCCCAGCATTTT
TRBJ2-7 NA NA TRBV10-3 CAISDEYEQYF TGTGCCATCAGTGATGAATACGAGCAGTACTTC
TRBJ2-7 NA NA TRBV19 CASSTFIGNEQYF TGTGCCAGTAGTACCTTTATTGGGAACGAGCAGTACTTC
TRBJ2-1 TRBD2 NA TRBV27 CASSSPGLAGNEQFF TGTGCCAGCAGTTCACCGGGACTAGCGGGTAATGAGCAGTTCTTC
TRBJ1-5 NA NA TRBV15 CATSRVPVENQPQHF TGTGCCACCAGCAGAGTTCCGGTTGAAAATCAGCCCCAGCATTTT
TRBJ1-1 NA NA TRBV6-6 CASSYSDRAFF TGTGCCAGCAGTTACTCCGACCGAGCTTTCTTT